This T cell receptor (beta chain) is drawn from a study of blood T cell repertoires in COVID-19. In the study overall: Nucleic acid was either cDNA or gDNA, and it came from T cells, B-cell-depleted T cells, or PBMCs.

As originally analysed: The authors estimated nucleated cell counts from reference gene primer amplification. Here immunoSEQ multiplex PCR was the method, and the copy in TCRdb shows in-frame clones only, minus some. That table is the source of V, J and clone size, and D and trimming were worked out from the DNA. The sample has roughly 260,000 clones; roughly four fifths are singletons. Assignments of participants to cohorts depended upon their own reported clinical history. In the 2 weeks before study entry, exposed participants met a COVID-19 case, which was PCR-confirmed or clinician-diagnosed. The sample comprised PBMCs or T cells enriched from blood (not recorded which). The receptor comes from a woman aged 40 to 50 who had been exposed to COVID-19.

CDR3 protein: CASSYGGGTDTQYF. The CDR3 DNA reads TGTGCCAGCAGTTACGGCGGAGGCACAGATACGCAGTATTTT. V is TRBV6-5 and J is TRBJ2-3; D gene uncertain. V was shortened by 2 bases and J by 1 base, with 7 bases between the two germline ends. The germline V gene has CDR1 MNHEY and CDR2 SVGAGI. The CDR3 has 14 amino acids.